This T cell receptor (beta chain) is drawn from a study of cytomegalovirus exposure and HLA in healthy donors. Study-wide results and limits: Later genetic work tied a missense DCLRE1C variant to beta-chain V and J trimming.

Regarding this clone: Its antigen is currently unknown.

PCR primers comprised 60 Vbeta and 13 Jbeta primers. TCRdb's copy holds only in-frame clones and misses some; the assay was immunoSEQ multiplex PCR. Of roughly 170,000 clones in the sample, about 73% are singletons; the top ten hold about 13%. Germline V CDR1 and CDR2: LGHNT, FRNRAP. Trimming removed 5 bases from V and 2 bases from J; junction bases left unmatched: 9. The CDR3 consists of 15 residues. The receptor was derived from a woman in her forties or fifties in good health and CMV-seropositive. The chain has TRBV12-5 and TRBJ2-7; TRBD1 agrees at 7 bases. The sample was PBMCs. CDR3 sequence: CASGPSPGGPYEQYF. CDR3 bases: TGTGCTAGTGGTCCATCACCAGGGGGACCCTACGAGCAGTACTTC.